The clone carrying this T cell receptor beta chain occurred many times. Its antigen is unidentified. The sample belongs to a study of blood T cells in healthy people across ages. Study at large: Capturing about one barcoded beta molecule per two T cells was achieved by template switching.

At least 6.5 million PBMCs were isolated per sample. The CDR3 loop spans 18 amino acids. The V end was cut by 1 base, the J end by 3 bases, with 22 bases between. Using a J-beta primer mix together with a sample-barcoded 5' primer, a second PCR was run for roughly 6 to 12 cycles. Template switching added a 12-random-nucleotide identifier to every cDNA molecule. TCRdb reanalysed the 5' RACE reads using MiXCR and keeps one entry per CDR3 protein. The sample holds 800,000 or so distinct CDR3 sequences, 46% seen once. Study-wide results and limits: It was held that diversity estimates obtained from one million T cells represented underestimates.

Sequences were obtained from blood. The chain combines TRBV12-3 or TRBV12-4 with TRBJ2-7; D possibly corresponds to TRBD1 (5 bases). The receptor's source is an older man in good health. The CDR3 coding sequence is TGTGCCAGCAGTTTAGGCAGACAGAGCAATAGAAAACACTACGAGCAGTACTTC. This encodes CASSLGRQSNRKHYEQYF.